This T cell receptor beta chain emerged from a study of shared clonotypes between healthy human individuals. The table came from immunoSEQ multiplex PCR; TCRdb's copy has only in-frame clones and leaves some out. The sample records 2.3 million or so clones, more than 80% being singletons. Concerning this clone itself: The same CDR3 also results from other DNA sequences found in this sample.

V dropped 6 bases and J dropped 3 bases, with 12 bases sitting between them. The length of the CDR3 is 14 residues. The V gene's germline CDR1 is ENHRY and CDR2 SYGVKD. The gene calls are TRBV10-3 and TRBJ2-1, with no clear D. The receptor comes from a man between 18 and 35 years old in good health. Some clones in this sample may be carry-over from other donors' samples. The specimen sequenced was naive CD4+ T cells from PBMCs. This sample's subset: CD45RA+ positively selected. This chain's CDR3 is CAISLDPSYNEQFF. The CDR3 DNA reads as TGTGCCATCAGCCTCGACCCGAGCTACAATGAGCAGTTCTTC.